This record concerns one T cell receptor beta chain sequence. What it binds is not known. The table came from immunoSEQ multiplex PCR; TCRdb's copy has only in-frame clones and leaves some out. Altogether some 60,000 clones are present, about 88% being singletons, with the ten largest covering about 3.9%. No patient had autoimmune disease or received systemic immunosuppression. The sample belongs to a study of OX40 agonist ivuxolimab in advanced cancers. The wider study: Dose-escalation patients suffered from hepatocellular carcinoma, melanoma, renal cell or head and neck cancer.

The CDR3 extends over 16 amino acids. The ends lost 2 bases at V and 6 bases at J; junction bases unmatched: 8. Per the germline V gene, CDR1 is MDHEN and CDR2 is SYDVKM. The study's findings and limits: Expanded clones were, on average, more numerous among CD8+ T cells than CD4+.

Sequenced here: CD4+ or CD8+ T cells sorted from blood, sampled in a trial of the OX40 agonist ivuxolimab. The receptor comes from an adult with an advanced solid tumor such as melanoma, head and neck, liver or kidney cancer. This chain joins TRBV28 and TRBJ1-2; 11 bases align to TRBD1. CDR3 amino acids: CASSLAGTGGSDGYTF. The CDR3 region has the DNA TGTGCCAGCAGTTTAGCCGGGACAGGGGGATCTGATGGCTACACCTTC.